One sample yielded the 9 T cell receptor beta chains listed below, sequenced in a study of blood T cell repertoires in COVID-19. TCRdb's copy holds only in-frame clones and misses some; the assay was immunoSEQ multiplex PCR. This sample has 310,000 or so clones, with approximately 88% found just once. Sample: PBMCs or T cells enriched from blood (not recorded which). The receptor set was obtained from a woman between 40 and 55 years old who had recovered from COVID-19.

J is TRBJ2-7 and V is TRBV6-5; a possible D gene is TRBD2 (5 bases). Trimming removed 7 bases from V and 3 bases from J, with 16 bases in between. Germline V CDR1 and CDR2: MNHEY, SVGAGI. This CDR3 has 14 amino acids. The CDR3 loop is CASKVPGSDYEQYF. The CDR3 nucleotides are TGTGCCAGCAAAGTCCCGGGGTCGGACTACGAGCAGTACTTC.

This chain joins TRBV9 and TRBJ1-2; a possible D gene is TRBD1 (6 bases). The germline V and J ends were trimmed by 3 bases and 8 bases, with 14 bases remaining between them. The CDR3 length is 13 residues. Germline CDR1 and CDR2: SGDLS and YYNGEE. CDR3 in DNA: TGTGCCAGCAGCGAAGGGACAACACAGGGCTACACCTTC. Translating gives CASSEGTTQGYTF.

The chain joins TRBV7-9 to TRBJ2-1; 11 bases match TRBD2. This CDR3 contains 15 residues. V trimming: 6 bases; J trimming: 6 bases; junction bases outside the gene matches: 7. Germline V gene lookup returns CDR1 SEHNR and CDR2 FQNEAQ (reference sequence). CDR3 nucleotide sequence: TGTGCCAGCAGAACTAGCGGGAGAGAAGGCAATGAGCAGTTCTTC. Translation gives CASRTSGREGNEQFF.

The genes are TRBV5-6 and TRBJ1-4; 7 bases align to TRBD1. V shed 2 bases, J shed 4 bases, and the junction held 8 bases outside the gene matches. CDR3 size: 16 residues. Germline CDR1 is SGHDT and CDR2 is YYEEEE. The CDR3 sequence is CASSFRQGGGNEKLFF. The CDR3 bases are TGTGCCAGCAGCTTTAGGCAGGGGGGCGGTAATGAAAAACTGTTTTTT.

This chain uses TRBV28 with TRBJ1-5; 10 bases line up with TRBD1. CDR3 length equals 18 residues. CDR1 is MDHEN and CDR2 is SYDVKM in the germline V gene. V shed 5 bases and J 6 bases; nucleotides not matched to a gene: 16. The CDR3 bases are TGTGCCAGCAGTCCCGACCGGGACAGGGGCCTCGGAAGTCAGCCCCAGCATTTT. It yields the protein CASSPDRDRGLGSQPQHF.

The V gene is TRBV18, the J gene TRBJ2-1; 9 bases line up with TRBD2. The CDR3 consists of 17 residues. Losses at the gene ends were 6 bases for V and 8 bases for J; bases not matched to a gene: 17. Looked up from germline, CDR1 is KGHSH and CDR2 is LQKENI. The CDR3 DNA sequence: TGTGCCAGCTCTCTGCTGGGTGGTAGCGGGAGTACGGATGAGCAGTTCTTC. Protein product: CASSLLGGSGSTDEQFF.

The gene calls are TRBV4-1 and TRBJ1-2; D uncertain. The V end lost 0 bases, the J end lost 5 bases, and 7 bases lay between the germline ends. The CDR3 sequence is 13 residues long. Germline V gene lookup returns CDR1 MGHRA and CDR2 YSYEKL. The chain's CDR3 is CASSQDRKYGYTF. As DNA, the CDR3 is TGCGCCAGCAGCCAAGACAGAAAATATGGCTACACCTTC.

The rearrangement links TRBV6-1 to TRBJ1-6, with D perhaps matching TRBD1 (5 bases). Germline CDR1 and CDR2: MNHNS and SASEGT. Deletions cut 4 bases from V and 0 bases from J, with 16 bases between. The CDR3 is 18 amino acids. CDR3 region: CASSAIYGGSSYNSPLHF. The CDR3 DNA reads as TGTGCCAGCAGTGCGATTTACGGGGGGAGCTCCTATAATTCACCCCTCCACTTT.

The rearrangement links TRBV30 to TRBJ2-2, with a weak D call TRBD2 (6 bases). Deletions cut 2 bases from V and 5 bases from J, with 12 bases between. Germline V gene lookup returns CDR1 GTSNPN and CDR2 SVGIG (reference sequence). CDR3 size: 14 residues. CDR3 nucleotide sequence: TGTGCCTGGAGTCCCGGCGGGAAAACCGGGGAGCTGTTTTTT. Encoded protein: CAWSPGGKTGELFF.